This T cell receptor (beta chain) was identified during a study of blood T cell repertoires in COVID-19. Study-wide background: Samples representing acute and convalescent COVID-19 were sourced from the United States, Italy and Spain.

Losses at the gene ends were 2 bases for V and 5 bases for J; bases not matched to a gene: 6. This CDR3 spans 14 amino acids. CDR1 and CDR2 (germline): SGHDT, YYEEEE. All enrollees were roughly 18 to 95 years old and from 20 to 25 US areas. Either two negative PCRs, clearance, or symptom resolution qualified Cohort 3 donors as recovered. The protocol was immunoSEQ multiplex PCR, while the TCRdb copy is restricted to in-frame clones and leaves out a portion. Of some 200,000 clones in the sample, roughly 87% were seen once. V gene TRBV5-6 combines with J gene TRBJ1-1; 7 positions agree with TRBD1. Input material: PBMCs or T cells enriched from blood (not recorded which). The origin of this receptor is a woman aged 25 to 39 who had recovered from COVID-19. The CDR3 nucleotides read TGTGCCAGCAGCTTTCTGGACAGGCATACTGAAGCTTTCTTT. This encodes CASSFLDRHTEAFF. Full variable domain (missing parts from reference TRBV5-6 and TRBJ1-1): DAGVTQSPTHLIKTRGQQVTLRCSPKSGHDTVSWYQQALGQGPQFIFQYYEEEERQRGNFPDRFSGHQFPNYSSELNVNALLLGDSALYLCASSFLDRHTEAFFGQGTRLTVV.